This TCR beta chain was found in a study of blood T cell repertoires in COVID-19. The wider study: Acute and convalescent COVID-19 samples came from the United States, Italy and Spain. In each case, the material was cDNA or gDNA derived from T cells, B-cell-depleted T cells, or PBMCs.

CDR3 length: 16 residues. Germline V CDR1 and CDR2: SGHRS, YFSETQ. The trim removed 4 bases at V and 4 bases at J, leaving 6 bases unmatched. Per the original data handling: The assay estimated nucleated cells by amplifying reference gene primers. Measured with immunoSEQ multiplex PCR; TCRdb has only the in-frame clones, and not every one. V and J calls and clone size follow that table, whereas D and trimming were derived from the DNA. The sample shows 80,000 to 130,000 clones, roughly 90% of them seen only once. This clone has a handful of counts. The V gene is TRBV5-1, the J gene TRBJ2-5, with TRBD2 matching 14 bases. The sequenced sample was peripheral blood. The sequence came from a man in his sixties with acute or convalescent COVID-19. The CDR3 DNA follows: TGCGCCAGCAGCCCGGGACTAGCGGGAGAGGGAGAGACCCAGTACTTC. Protein product: CASSPGLAGEGETQYF.